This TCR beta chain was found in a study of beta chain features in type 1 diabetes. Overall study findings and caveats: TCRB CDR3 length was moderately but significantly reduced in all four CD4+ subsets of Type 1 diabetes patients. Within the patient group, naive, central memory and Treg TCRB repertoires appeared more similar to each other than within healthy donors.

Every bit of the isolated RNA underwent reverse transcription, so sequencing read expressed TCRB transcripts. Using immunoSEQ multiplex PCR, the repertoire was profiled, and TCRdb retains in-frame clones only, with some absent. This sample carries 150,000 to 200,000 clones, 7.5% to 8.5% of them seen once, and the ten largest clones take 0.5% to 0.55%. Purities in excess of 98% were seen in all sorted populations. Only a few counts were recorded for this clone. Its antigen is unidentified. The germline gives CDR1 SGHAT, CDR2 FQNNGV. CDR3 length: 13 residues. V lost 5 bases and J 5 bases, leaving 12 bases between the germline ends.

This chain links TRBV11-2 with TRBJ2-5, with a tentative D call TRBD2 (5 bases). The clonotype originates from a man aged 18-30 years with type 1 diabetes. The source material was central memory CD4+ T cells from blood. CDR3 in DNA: TGTGCCAGCAGCGAGGGTTTCCGGGAGACCCAGTACTTC. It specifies CASSEGFRETQYF.